In this sample, the clone carrying this T cell receptor (beta chain) turned up once. V was pared by 7 bases and J by 1 base, with 10 bases of the junction left unmatched. CDR3 length: 15 amino acids. Germline V gene lookup returns CDR1 SGHNT and CDR2 YYREEE (reference sequence). These data belong to a study of T cell changes during pregnancy in multiple sclerosis. Sequencing used immunoSEQ multiplex PCR; TCRdb keeps in-frame clones, though not all of them. This table has tens of thousands of clones, 85% to 90% appearing once. The V call is TRBV5-4, the J call TRBJ2-5; TRBD2 aligns across 7 bases. The input for sequencing was peripheral blood, taken after pregnancy. The TCR was taken from a female donor in good health, enrolled as a control in a pregnancy study. In DNA form, the CDR3 reads TGTGCCAGCTCTAGCGGAGGTGGGGGCCAAGAGACCCAGTACTTC. Translating gives CASSSGGGGQETQYF. Supplemented by reference TRBV5-4 and TRBJ2-5, the full variable domain reads ETGVTQSPTHLIKTRGQQVTLRCSSQSGHNTVSWYQQALGQGPQFIFQYYREEENGRGNFPPRFSGLQFPNYSSELNVNALELDDSALYLCASSSGGGGQETQYFGPGTRLLVL.